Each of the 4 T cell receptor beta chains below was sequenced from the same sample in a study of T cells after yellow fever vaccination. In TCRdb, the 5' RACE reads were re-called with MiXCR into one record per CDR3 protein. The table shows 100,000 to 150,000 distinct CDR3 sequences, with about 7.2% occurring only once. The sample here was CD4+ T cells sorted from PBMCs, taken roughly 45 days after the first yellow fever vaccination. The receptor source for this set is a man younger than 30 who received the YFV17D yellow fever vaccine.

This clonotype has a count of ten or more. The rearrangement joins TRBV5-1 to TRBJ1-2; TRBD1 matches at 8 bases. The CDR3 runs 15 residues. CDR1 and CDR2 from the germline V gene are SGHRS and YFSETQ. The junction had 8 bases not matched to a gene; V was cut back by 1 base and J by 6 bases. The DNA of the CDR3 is TGCGCCAGCAGCTTGTCGTCAGGGGGCTACGATGGCTACACCTTC. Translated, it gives CASSLSSGGYDGYTF.

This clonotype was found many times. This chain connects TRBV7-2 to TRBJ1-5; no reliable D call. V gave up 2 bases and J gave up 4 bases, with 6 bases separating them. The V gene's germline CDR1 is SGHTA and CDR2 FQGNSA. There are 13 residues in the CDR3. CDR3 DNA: TGTGCCAGCAGCTTAACGGGGAATCAGCCCCAGCATTTT. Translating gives CASSLTGNQPQHF.

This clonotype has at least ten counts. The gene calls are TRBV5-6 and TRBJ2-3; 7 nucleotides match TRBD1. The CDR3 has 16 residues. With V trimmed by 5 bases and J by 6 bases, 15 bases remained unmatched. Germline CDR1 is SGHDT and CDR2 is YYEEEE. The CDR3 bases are TGTGCCAGCAGGGACAGGCTCACCACCCTGGCGGATACGCAGTATTTT. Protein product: CASRDRLTTLADTQYF.

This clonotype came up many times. The CDR3 protein is CAITGTGVLGGQFF. DNA for the CDR3: TGTGCCATCACCGGGACAGGGGTGTTGGGGGGGCAGTTCTTC. The chain joins TRBV19 to TRBJ2-1; TRBD1 agrees at 10 bases. This CDR3 spans 14 amino acids. J gave up 12 bases and V 10 bases, and 15 bases lay outside the gene matches. The germline V gene has CDR1 LNHDA and CDR2 SQIVND (reference sequence).